Below, one TCR beta chain is given with its context. Authors' methods: Reference gene primer amplification in the assay estimated nucleated cell counts. This table comes from immunoSEQ multiplex PCR, and its TCRdb copy is limited to in-frame clones, with some not included. That table gives V, J and clone size, and the DNA gave D and trimming. The sample lists tens of thousands of clones; approximately 91% were seen once. This specimen comes from a study of blood T cell repertoires in COVID-19. Study in general: Acute and convalescent COVID-19 samples came from the United States, Italy and Spain. Sources were T cells, B-cell-depleted T cells, or PBMCs; the material itself was cDNA or gDNA.

The CDR3 has 13 amino acids. From germline, CDR1 is KGHSH and CDR2 LQKENI. With 1 base clipped from V and 6 bases from J, the junction kept 2 bases outside the gene matches. The clonotype comes from a woman aged 45-60 years with active or convalescent COVID-19. Sequencing input: peripheral blood. The chain links TRBV18 to TRBJ1-2; 7 bases are a match to TRBD1. The CDR3 region is CASSPLTGDGYTF. CDR3 bases: TGTGCCAGCTCACCACTTACAGGGGATGGCTACACCTTC.